This TCR beta chain stems from a study of cytomegalovirus exposure and HLA in healthy donors (dated by TCRdb to 2017 to 2019). About the investigation overall: An earlier analysis of several hundred of the donors reported about 260 Gb of sequence data and around 100 million unique TCR beta sequences obtained from about 170 million T cells. An early release that covered approximately 600 HLA-typed donors contained around 330 gigabases of sequencing data and 85 million to 100 million unique TCR sequences. Among the roughly 400 genotyped donors, around 79% belonged to the genetic ancestry cluster associated with self-reported Caucasian donors. The study aimed to test whether signatures of past pathogen exposure could be identified by cataloging public T cell receptors. Using immunosequencing, the study profiled T cell repertoires from approximately 700 subjects and related those repertoires to cytomegalovirus serostatus. A separate validation cohort of more than 100 different subjects was used in addition to the approximately 700-subject first cohort. The study combined high-throughput TCR immunosequencing, statistical association of individual TCRs with disease status, and machine learning to predict cytomegalovirus infection status. To study patterns of TCR occurrence, a later analysis re-analyzed previously published TCR beta repertoires from 650 to 750 donors and added high-resolution HLA genotyping. Rather than drawing on any new phenotypic data, the later analysis identified candidate immune exposures from TCR beta sequences and the way those sequences occurred across donors. An earlier analysis of 500 to 750 of the donors applied high-throughput TCR beta sequencing to assess whether each TCR beta V gene segment acted as functional or pseudogenic. Donor age, sex, ethnicity and CMV serostatus were compiled together with the repertoire data. A later genetic analysis used genome-wide SNP genotypes for about 60% of the roughly 700 donors, treating that subset as a discovery cohort. All discovery cohort repertoires had been generated on a single sequencing platform. Both class I and class II loci were covered by HLA typing, at four-digit resolution. Typing coverage varied by locus: about 629-640 donors for A, B, C, DRB1 and DQB1; approximately 500 for DQA1; about 570 for DPA1; about 450 for DPB1. About 5 DR-DQ haplotypes were handled as single units for association and clustering, since linkage in the cohort was strong. Among some 400 genotyped donors of the cohort, an average of approximately 250,000 unique TCR beta nucleotide sequences were sequenced per donor, around a sixth of them non-productive. What the work shows at the level of the full study, not this receptor alone: When HLA alleles, especially DR and DQ, strongly co-occurred, attributing TCR associations to individual alleles was difficult. Because HLA typing was missing for some donors at each locus, association tests included only the typed subset. Presence/absence analyses assumed roughly uniform sequencing depth across donors, an assumption that may not hold. V-gene and J-gene trimming of TCR beta chains was associated with a missense DCLRE1C variant in a later genetic analysis, and the association was replicated in an independent cohort. In vitro tests confirmed that a few of the cytomegalovirus-associated TCR beta chains recognize cytomegalovirus antigens. Only TCR beta chains were sequenced in this cohort, and the absence of alpha or paired-chain data limited detectable features. Because the 87-base-pair reads could not distinguish some IMGT-functional V segments, including TRBV6-2 and TRBV6-3, those segments were excluded. A group of highly shared sequence variants was considered likely to be a technical artifact of the sequencing pipeline. According to a later genetic analysis, donors in an Asian-associated ancestry cluster had fewer N-insertions in productive TCRs than the approximately 710-donor mean. According to a later analysis, most CMV-associated TCR beta chains appeared to be HLA-restricted, and the HLA associations seemed to be driven largely by CMV exposure. A further reported finding was that TCR beta sequences accurately predicted the HLA-A and HLA-B alleles for most subjects in the first cohort. In an earlier analysis of fewer than 750 of the donors, most TCR beta V segments were observed in productive rearrangements about 87% or about 30% of the time, broadly matching IMGT annotations. A later analysis found that TCR association rates varied across HLA loci, with DRB1 alleles showing the most associated TCRs and HLA-C alleles the fewest. Immune exposure information for the cohort was limited to CMV serostatus. A later analysis reported that several top co-occurrence clusters appeared linked to parvovirus B19, influenza, CMV and Epstein-Barr virus. In a later analysis, HLA-associated TCR beta chains were found to be more clonally expanded and to have lower generation probabilities than equally common non-associated chains. The study listed 164 TCR beta chains as associated with cytomegalovirus. Cytomegalovirus status was reported to be diagnosed by the classifier with high specificity and sensitivity in both the original and validation cohorts. The earlier analysis of some 560 of the donors excluded some 15 rarely observed V segments, including chromosome 9 orphons, because counts were too low. Linkage disequilibrium might explain the correlated functional status among segregating V segments, but an unknown experimental factor could not be ruled out. It was suggested by the authors that the approach could potentially be generalized to other disease states and immunological phenotypes. In a later analysis, over 15,000 TCR beta sequences were associated with specific HLA alleles at a false discovery rate of 0.05. Most TCR sequences were seen in very few donors, while some public TCRs were found in many individuals.

About this clone: There is no known antigen for this receptor. The sample holds no much larger clone one base away, and base qualities are not on file.

The cohort comprised some 700 healthy bone marrow donors. At the time of sampling, every cohort member was nominally healthy, though immune exposures that went unrecorded were likely present. The donor tested CMV seropositive, placing the donor among the approximately 290 seropositive members of the cohort. Every donor gave a peripheral blood sample, and the peripheral blood mononuclear cells from that sample were used for TCR beta sequencing. Genomic DNA was extracted from the blood cell samples with the Qiagen DNeasy Blood Extraction Kit. V is cut back by 1 base and J by 5 bases, with 16 bases in the junction unmatched. Spanning cysteine to phenylalanine, the CDR3 consists of 18 amino acids. Just the 54-base CDR3 DNA is kept, in frame starting at base 1. CDR1 and CDR2 were assigned from the germline V gene as SGHAT and FQNNGV. The library was made by the immunoSEQ multiplex PCR assay. For the multiplex PCR, a mixture combining 60 forward primers for TCR Vbeta segments and 13 reverse primers for TCR Jbeta segments was used. The CDR3 region of rearranged TCR beta genes was amplified from genomic DNA by a multiplex PCR assay. On the Illumina HiSeq System, the amplified TCR beta libraries were sequenced as 87-base-pair reads. The authors processed their data as follows. In a later analysis, tens of millions of unique TCR beta chains were counted across the 650 to 750 repertoires, and roughly 11 million of these chains were shared by at least two donors. Raw reads were error-corrected and collapsed into unique sequences with a nearest-neighbor algorithm that merged closely related sequences to remove PCR and sequencing errors. Alignment of CDR3 sequences to IMGT reference sequences was used to assign V, D and J gene segments. For a sequence to be retained, a match of at least six nucleotides was required to both a V gene segment and a J gene segment. Rearrangements were classified as productive when the CDR3 lacked stop codons and remained in frame with V and J, and all other rearrangements were classified as non-productive. CDR3 was defined by IMGT convention, running from the second conserved V-encoded cysteine to the conserved J-encoded phenylalanine. In an earlier analysis of more than 550 of the donors, sequences lacking an unambiguous match to a single V gene segment were excluded. In an earlier analysis of around 600 of the donors, V segments were called functional above 56.7% productive rearrangements and were called segregating when the between-donor standard deviation exceeded 5%. A statistical classification framework was developed to diagnose cytomegalovirus status using the catalog of TCR beta chain sequences. A later analysis assigned V and J genes by comparing TCR nucleotide sequences with IMGT/GENE-DB human TR gene sequences. Using the TCRdist pipeline, a later analysis assigned CDR3 sequences along with most-parsimonious VDJ recombination scenarios. In a later analysis, each TCR beta chain was defined by its CDR3 amino acid sequence together with its V-gene family, and reads without a unique V-gene family were excluded. As a way to deal with suspected cross-contamination and a sequencing artifact, a later analysis dropped 640 or so nucleotide sequences that were highly shared and had low generation probability. A later analysis calculated a clonal expansion index for each public chain from normalized within-repertoire ranks of inferred template counts. In a later analysis, generation probabilities were computed using a VDJ recombination model fitted to out-of-frame rearrangements, and the results were checked against IGoR. In a later analysis, hypergeometric tests were used to score TCR-TCR, TCR-HLA and TCR-CMV co-occurrence, with a repertoire-size bias correction applied to TCR pairs. A later analysis estimated false discovery rates by permuting HLA or CMV assignments 20 times. In a later analysis, co-occurring TCRs were grouped using DBSCAN, with TCRdist sequence similarity added in when clustering inside HLA-allele-positive subsets. Repertoires with fewer than 30,000 or more than 120,000 public chains, plus five repertoires with anomalous nucleotide sharing, were excluded from co-occurrence clustering. Imported from immuneACCESS, the table was reduced by TCRdb to in-frame sequences with V and J called. These copies leave out some clones; in studies compared against another copy, an unresolved V gene accounts for under half, and the cause of the remainder is not known. D and trimming were read from the DNA, whereas the V and J calls and clone size are those reported in that table. The sample table holds 150,000 to 200,000 clones, of which more than 65% were seen once. The ten largest clones capture roughly 9.3% of the sample.

This TCR derives from a man between 18 and 29 years old in good health and CMV-seropositive. This sequence uses TRBV11-2 and TRBJ2-7, and 8 junctional nucleotides match TRBD2. Sequencing input: PBMCs. The CDR3 reads as follows: CASSLVGGGAGVSNEQYF. DNA sequence: TGTGCCAGCAGCTTAGTGGGAGGGGGAGCGGGAGTGAGTAACGAGCAGTACTTC.